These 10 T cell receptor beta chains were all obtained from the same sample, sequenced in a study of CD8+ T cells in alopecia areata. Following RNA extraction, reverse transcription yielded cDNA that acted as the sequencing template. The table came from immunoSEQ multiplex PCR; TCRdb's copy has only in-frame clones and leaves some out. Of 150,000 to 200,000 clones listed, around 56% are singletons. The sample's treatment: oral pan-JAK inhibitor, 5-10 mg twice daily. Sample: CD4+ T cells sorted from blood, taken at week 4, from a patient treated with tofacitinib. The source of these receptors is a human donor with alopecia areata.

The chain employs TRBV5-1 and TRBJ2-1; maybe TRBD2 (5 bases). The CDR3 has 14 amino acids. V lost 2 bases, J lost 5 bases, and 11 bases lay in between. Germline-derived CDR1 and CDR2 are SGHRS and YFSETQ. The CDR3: CASSFGVSDNEQFF. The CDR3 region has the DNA TGCGCCAGCAGCTTCGGGGTTTCCGACAATGAGCAGTTCTTC.

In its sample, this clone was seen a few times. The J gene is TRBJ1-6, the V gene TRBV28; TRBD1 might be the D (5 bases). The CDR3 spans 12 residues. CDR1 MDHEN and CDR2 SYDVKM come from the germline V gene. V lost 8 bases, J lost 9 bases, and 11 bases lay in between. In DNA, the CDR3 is TGTGCCAGCGGGGGTGGGGGTTCACCCCTCCACTTT. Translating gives CASGGGGSPLHF.

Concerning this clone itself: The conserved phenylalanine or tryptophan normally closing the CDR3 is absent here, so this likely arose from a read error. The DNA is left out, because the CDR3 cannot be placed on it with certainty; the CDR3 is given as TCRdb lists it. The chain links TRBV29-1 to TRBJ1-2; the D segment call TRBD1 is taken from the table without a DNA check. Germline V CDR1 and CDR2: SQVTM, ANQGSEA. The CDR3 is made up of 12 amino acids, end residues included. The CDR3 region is CSVPCGRTSPNS.

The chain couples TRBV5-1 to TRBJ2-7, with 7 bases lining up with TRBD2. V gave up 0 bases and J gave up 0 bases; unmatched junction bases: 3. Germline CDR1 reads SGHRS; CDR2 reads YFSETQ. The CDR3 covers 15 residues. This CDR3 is CASSLGGGSSYEQYF. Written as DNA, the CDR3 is TGCGCCAGCAGCTTGGGCGGGGGAAGCTCCTACGAGCAGTACTTC.

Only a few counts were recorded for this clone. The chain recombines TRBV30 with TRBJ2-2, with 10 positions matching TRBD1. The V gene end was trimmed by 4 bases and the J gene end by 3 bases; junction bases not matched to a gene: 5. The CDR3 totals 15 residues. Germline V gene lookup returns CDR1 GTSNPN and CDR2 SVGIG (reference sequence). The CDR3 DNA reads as TGTGCCTGGATCCGGGGACAGGGGTACACCGGGGAGCTGTTTTTT. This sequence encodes CAWIRGQGYTGELFF.

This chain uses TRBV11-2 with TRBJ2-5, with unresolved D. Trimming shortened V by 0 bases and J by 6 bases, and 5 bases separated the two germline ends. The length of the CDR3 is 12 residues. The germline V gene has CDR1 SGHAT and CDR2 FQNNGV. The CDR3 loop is CASSLDRKTQYF. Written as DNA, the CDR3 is TGTGCCAGCAGCTTAGATCGGAAGACCCAGTACTTC.

The CDR3 DNA is TGCAGCGATGGGACAGGGGTTCGGGAGACCCAGTACTTC. This encodes CSDGTGVRETQYF. The V gene is TRBV29-1, the J gene TRBJ2-5, with 10 bases matching TRBD1. Germline CDR1 and CDR2: SQVTM and ANQGSEA. The junction had 7 bases not matched to a gene; V was cut back by 7 bases and J by 5 bases. CDR3 length: 13 amino acids.

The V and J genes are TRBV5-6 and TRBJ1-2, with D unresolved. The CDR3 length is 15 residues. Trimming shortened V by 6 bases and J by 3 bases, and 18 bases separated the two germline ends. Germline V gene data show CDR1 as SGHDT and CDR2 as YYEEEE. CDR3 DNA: TGTGCCAGCACCTCCCTCCCGAGGCAGTACTATGGCTACACCTTC. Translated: CASTSLPRQYYGYTF.

CDR3 in DNA: TGTGCCTGGAGTGTAATCTCGGGGGCTTCATCAACTGAAGCTTTCTTT. The encoded protein is CAWSVISGASSTEAFF. This chain links TRBV30 with TRBJ1-1, with D tentatively TRBD1 (6 bases). This CDR3 contains 16 residues. Germline CDR1 and CDR2: GTSNPN and SVGIG (reference sequence). V was cut by 0 bases and J by 5 bases, with 19 bases left in between.

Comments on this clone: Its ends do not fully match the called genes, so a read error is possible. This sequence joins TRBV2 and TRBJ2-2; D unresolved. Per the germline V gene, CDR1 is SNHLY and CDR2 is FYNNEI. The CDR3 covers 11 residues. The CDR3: CASREVRELFF. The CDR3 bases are TGTGCCAGCAGGGAAGTAAGGGAGCTGTTTTTT.